This TCR beta chain emerged from a study of cytomegalovirus exposure and HLA in healthy donors. The germline V gene encodes CDR1 SGDLS and CDR2 YYNGEE. V lost 2 bases, J lost 9 bases, and 7 bases stayed unmatched. The CDR3 runs to 15 residues. A remark on this clone: What it binds is unknown.

Only in-frame clones appear in the TCRdb table, and some are missing; sequencing was by immunoSEQ multiplex PCR. The sample shows 200,000 or so clones, around 80% of them seen only once. Broader study findings: Most TCR sequences proved rare, with some public TCRs found in many donors. A few chains tied to CMV proved CMV antigen-specific in vitro. Cytomegalovirus association was listed for 164 TCR beta chains.

The receptor was isolated from a woman in her 30s in good health and CMV-seropositive. The V call is TRBV9, the J call TRBJ2-1, with 11 bases aligning to TRBD2. The source material was PBMCs. The CDR3 is CASSVLAGGHREQFF. For the CDR3, the DNA is TGTGCCAGCAGCGTCCTAGCGGGAGGACACCGTGAGCAGTTCTTC.